The clone carrying this TCR beta chain was recorded at least ten times. Its antigen is currently unknown. Germline V lookup: CDR1 SGHVS, CDR2 FNYEAQ. This CDR3 comprises 12 residues. V was clipped by 5 bases and J by 5 bases, with 10 bases between them. This sample was included in a study of regulatory T cells in long-lasting Graves disease. Study results and limitations: Persistent Graves' patients showed less TCR diversity than newly diagnosed ones.

Arm-PCR of CDR3 regions with iRepertoire HTBI primers generated TCR beta libraries. From the multiplex PCR reads, TCRdb called clonotypes with MiXCR, one entry per CDR3 protein. The sample has 350,000 to 450,000 distinct CDR3 sequences; 14% to 15% are singletons. Noted time point: newly diagnosed GD, antithyroid drugs for less than 3 months. There was RNA extracted from PBMCs, and the TCR library was made from it. The data were also submitted as part of a second study, on T cells in Graves' hyperthyroidism and ophthalmopathy. That work states: Patients aged 18 to 65 had newly diagnosed hyperthyroidism lasting under 2 months. With the HTBI primer set, the TCR CDR3 went through a first round of RT-PCR.

The gene calls are TRBV7-6 and TRBJ2-7; the D is unclear. The sequence came from a young woman with Graves disease. The material sequenced was peripheral blood mononuclear cells (PBMCs), taken at new diagnosis, from a patient treated with antithyroid drugs. The CDR3 DNA reads TGTGCCAGCAGCACCCGAAGGCACGAGCAGTACTTC. It specifies CASSTRRHEQYF. Supplemented by reference TRBV7-6 and TRBJ2-7, the full variable domain reads GAGVSQSPRYKVTKRGQDVALRCDPISGHVSLYWYRQALGQGPEFLTYFNYEAQQDKSGLPNDRFSAERPEGSISTLTIQRTEQRDSAMYRCASSTRRHEQYFGPGTRLTVT.